This T cell receptor beta chain came from a study of T-cell reconstitution after alpha-beta-depleted transplantation in children. Study outcomes and limitations: TCRbeta diversity was high at day 60 in some patients (a result of surviving recipient T cells and thymic progenitors). T-cell counts and diversity were attributed mostly to newly produced T cells one year after transplant. Expanded clones from the graft, numbering several hundred, reportedly supplied alpha-beta T cells about two months after transplant.

The CDR3 has 14 amino acids. Germline V lookup: CDR1 MNHEY, CDR2 SMNVEV (reference sequence). Trimming pared 2 bases from V and 5 bases from J, leaving 10 bases between. This clonotype showed up many times. Its antigen remains unknown. As it was prepared, the TCRbeta library received unique molecular identifiers. One entry per CDR3 protein results from TCRdb running MiXCR on the PCR reads. The sample yields over 450,000 distinct CDR3 sequences, 10% seen once. This TCR was recovered from a child aged 2 to 10 with inherited bone marrow failure, due to receive a stem cell transplant. The V and J genes are TRBV27 and TRBJ2-1; D may be TRBD1 (6 bases). The material was PBMCs, obtained before TCRalphabeta/CD19-depleted stem cell transplant. In DNA, the CDR3 is TGTGCCAGCAGTTTAGGGACATTTAACAATGAGCAGTTCTTC. Amino acid sequence: CASSLGTFNNEQFF.